Below are 25 T cell receptor beta chains sequenced from a single sample in a study of T cells in Graves' hyperthyroidism and ophthalmopathy. Amplified TCR beta CDR3 regions came from RNA transcripts. The TCR CDR3 was amplified in a first-round RT-PCR using the HTBI primer set. TCRdb fed the multiplex PCR reads into MiXCR, producing one record per CDR3 protein. Among some 740,000 distinct CDR3 sequences listed, about 15% were seen once. The sample comprised blood. Receptors originate from a woman aged 18-35 years with Graves' hyperthyroidism.

This clonotype came up many times. V is TRBV30 and J is TRBJ2-1, with a tentative D call TRBD1 (6 bases). This CDR3 contains 13 residues. Germline V gene data show CDR1 as GTSNPN and CDR2 as SVGIG (reference sequence). Between the trimmed V and J ends, which lost 3 bases and 5 bases, there was a span of 11 bases. CDR3 protein: CAWSWGLDNEQFF. CDR3 nucleotide sequence: TGTGCCTGGAGCTGGGGGCTCGACAATGAGCAGTTCTTC.

V is TRBV6-1 and J is TRBJ2-7; 8 nucleotides line up with TRBD2. The trim removed 5 bases at V and 4 bases at J, leaving 10 bases unmatched. The germline gives CDR1 MNHNS, CDR2 SASEGT. The CDR3 has 15 amino acids. CDR3 DNA: TGTGCCAGCAGTCCACTCGGGGGGGCGGGTTACGAGCAGTACTTC. Its protein is CASSPLGGAGYEQYF.

The chain is built from TRBV6-1 and TRBJ2-3, with D perhaps matching TRBD2 (6 bases). CDR3 size: 20 residues. The germline V and J ends were trimmed by 7 bases and 0 bases, with 29 bases remaining between them. Germline CDR1 is MNHNS and CDR2 is SASEGT. The CDR3 region has the DNA TGTGCCAGCACGGGCGCGGGGCGGGAAAAAAAAATTCGTAGCACAGATACGCAGTATTTT. Translating it yields CASTGAGREKKIRSTDTQYF.

The rearrangement joins TRBV27 to TRBJ1-5; 10 positions match TRBD1. CDR1 and CDR2 (germline): MNHEY, SMNVEV (reference sequence). The J segment lost 7 bases and the V segment lost 5 bases, leaving 14 bases of the junction unmatched. The CDR3 is 17 residues long. This chain's CDR3 is CASSPGQGGPIIQPQHF. The CDR3 bases are TGTGCCAGCAGTCCCGGACAGGGGGGGCCGATCATCCAGCCCCAGCATTTT.

This clonotype came up a few times. The chain couples TRBV19 to TRBJ1-2; D remains unclear. V gave up 1 base and J gave up 8 bases, with 14 bases separating them. The CDR3 has 14 amino acids. The germline gives CDR1 LNHDA, CDR2 SQIVND (reference sequence). The CDR3 loop is CASSIVRGIGGYTF. DNA of the CDR3: TGTGCCAGTAGTATAGTACGCGGGATCGGCGGCTACACCTTC.

DNA of the CDR3: TGTGCCAGCAGTTCTCTGGGACAGGGGATCCACGAGCAGTACTTC. Protein product: CASSSLGQGIHEQYF. The rearrangement uses TRBV12-3 or TRBV12-4 and TRBJ2-7; TRBD1 matches at 10 bases. This CDR3 is built from 15 residues. Germline trimming cut 4 bases from V and 5 bases from J; bases unmatched to any gene: 8.

This clonotype was detected ten times or more. The chain couples TRBV20-1 to TRBJ1-2; the D is unclear. Trimming removed 0 bases from V and 8 bases from J, with 7 bases in between. This CDR3 is built from 11 residues. In germline, CDR1 is DFQATT, CDR2 SNEGSKA (reference sequence). The CDR3 is CSARDLRGYTF. DNA for the CDR3: TGCAGTGCTAGAGACCTGCGCGGCTACACCTTC.

In its sample, this clonotype was seen many times. Here the CDR3 reads CASRSGLSPYNEQFF. Written as DNA, the CDR3 is TGTGCCAGCCGCTCGGGACTCTCACCCTACAATGAGCAGTTCTTC. J is TRBJ2-1 and V is TRBV28; a weak D match, TRBD2 (6 bases). Deletions cut 8 bases from V and 2 bases from J, with 16 bases between. There are 15 residues in the CDR3. In germline, CDR1 is MDHEN, CDR2 SYDVKM.

This sequence joins TRBV27 and TRBJ1-4, with 7 bases fitting TRBD1. The junction had 8 bases not matched to a gene; V was cut back by 5 bases and J by 8 bases. CDR1 is MNHEY, CDR2 SMNVEV, per germline (reference sequence). The CDR3 is 14 residues long. CDR3 protein: CASSTGQVAEKLFF. The CDR3 DNA is TGTGCCAGCAGTACCGGACAGGTGGCCGAAAAACTGTTTTTT.

As regards this clonotype: One end of the junction is discordant with germline, which a read error may explain. This chain joins TRBV19 and TRBJ1-2; D is ambiguous. Germline V CDR1 and CDR2: LNHDA, SQIVND (reference sequence). This CDR3 spans 13 amino acids. The DNA of the CDR3 is TGTGCCAGTAGTTCTACAGAAGACTATCGCTACACCTTC. Its protein product is CASSSTEDYRYTF.

This clonotype was counted at least ten times. The chain joins TRBV20-1 to TRBJ2-3; TRBD2 aligns across 7 bases. Germline lookup yields CDR1 DFQATT and CDR2 SNEGSKA (reference sequence). This CDR3 is 13 amino acids long. The V gene end was trimmed by 6 bases and the J gene end by 6 bases; junction bases not matched to a gene: 9. CDR3 amino acids: CSAPTSFVDTQYF. The CDR3 DNA follows: TGCAGTGCACCGACTAGCTTCGTCGATACGCAGTATTTT.

This clonotype was detected many times. The chain carries TRBV2 and TRBJ2-1, with 7 nucleotides matching TRBD1. CDR3 size: 16 residues. The V gene's germline CDR1 is SNHLY and CDR2 FYNNEI. Unmatched junction bases numbered 5, after V lost 1 base and J lost 2 bases. CDR3 nucleotide sequence: TGTGCCAGCAGTGAAGAAGGGGGCTTTGCCTACAATGAGCAGTTCTTC. It translates to CASSEEGGFAYNEQFF.

This clonotype showed up many times. V and J are TRBV7-2 and TRBJ2-3; 11 positions match TRBD2. With V trimmed by 3 bases and J by 0 bases, 8 bases remained unmatched. Germline CDR1 reads SGHTA; CDR2 reads FQGNSA. This CDR3 has 18 amino acids. This CDR3 is CASSFEGTSGTSTDTQYF. The CDR3 coding sequence is TGTGCCAGCAGCTTCGAAGGGACTAGCGGAACTAGCACAGATACGCAGTATTTT.

On this clonotype: This could be a read error, since a much larger clone is one nucleotide away. This is likely a read error, given that the CDR3 carries no conserved phenylalanine or tryptophan at its end. The genes are TRBV5-1 and TRBJ2-3, with 8 bases that match TRBD1. With 0 bases clipped from V and 5 bases from J, the junction kept 11 bases outside the gene matches. Looked up from germline, CDR1 is SGHRS and CDR2 is YFSETQ. This CDR3 spans 17 amino acids. This CDR3 is CASSLEVFQGAGDTQYL. CDR3 nucleotides: TGCGCCAGCAGCTTGGAGGTCTTCCAGGGGGCAGGAGATACGCAGTATCTT.

The table lists this clonotype with many counts. The chain carries TRBV30 and TRBJ2-1; possibly TRBD1 for D (6 bases). CDR3 size: 12 residues. CDR1 is GTSNPN and CDR2 is SVGIG in the germline V gene (reference sequence). V was cut by 3 bases and J by 8 bases, with 11 bases left in between. CDR3 sequence (DNA): TGTGCCTGGAGCACAGGGACCGATGAGCAGTTCTTC. Amino acid sequence: CAWSTGTDEQFF.

This clonotype has at least ten counts. This chain links TRBV6-1 with TRBJ2-1; D remains unclear. Per the germline V gene, CDR1 is MNHNS and CDR2 is SASEGT. The length of the CDR3 is 12 residues. Trimming shortened V by 5 bases and J by 8 bases, and 10 bases separated the two germline ends. Here the CDR3 reads CASSFGGYEQFF. The CDR3 DNA reads TGTGCCAGCAGTTTTGGCGGTTATGAGCAGTTCTTC.

The CDR3 loop reads CSVSAGAWTGGSEQYF. The CDR3 DNA reads TGCAGCGTTTCCGCGGGGGCCTGGACAGGGGGCTCCGAGCAGTACTTC. The chain is built from TRBV29-1 and TRBJ2-7, with 11 bases matching TRBD1. The CDR3 runs to 16 residues. In germline, CDR1 is SQVTM, CDR2 ANQGSEA. The J segment lost 6 bases and the V segment lost 5 bases, leaving 15 bases of the junction unmatched.

This clonotype was counted a few times. The rearrangement links TRBV6-1 to TRBJ2-1; TRBD2 matches at 11 bases. Germline trimming cut 6 bases from V and 9 bases from J; bases unmatched to any gene: 7. This CDR3 spans 14 amino acids. From germline, CDR1 is MNHNS and CDR2 SASEGT. The DNA for the CDR3 is TGTGCCAGCAGCCGACTAGCGGGAAGGAGTGAGCAGTTCTTC. It codes for CASSRLAGRSEQFF.

This clonotype was seen only a few times. The chain has TRBV11-2 and TRBJ2-2; perhaps TRBD2 as D (6 bases). The CDR3 has 14 residues. Germline CDR1 SGHAT, CDR2 FQNNGV. Trimming took 2 bases from V and 4 from J, leaving 8 bases between them. The CDR3 reads CASSLRRATGELFF. CDR3 DNA: TGTGCCAGCAGCTTAAGGAGGGCCACCGGGGAGCTGTTTTTT.

This clonotype was seen ten or more times. This chain connects TRBV10-3 to TRBJ2-1, with 9 bases aligning to TRBD2. The V gene end was trimmed by 5 bases and the J gene end by 7 bases; junction bases not matched to a gene: 3. This CDR3 is built from 13 residues. Germline V lookup: CDR1 ENHRY, CDR2 SYGVKD. CDR3 in amino acids: CAISSAGGNEQFF. CDR3 sequence (DNA): TGTGCCATCAGTAGCGCGGGGGGGAATGAGCAGTTCTTC.

This clonotype has at least ten counts. CDR3 nucleotides: TGTGCCAGCAGCTTATACTCGACCTCCTACAATGAGCAGTTCTTC. Encoded protein: CASSLYSTSYNEQFF. The chain employs TRBV7-2 and TRBJ2-1; D gene uncertain. The V gene lost 2 bases and the J gene lost 0 bases, with 8 bases spanning the gap. The CDR3 has 15 amino acids. The germline V gene has CDR1 SGHTA and CDR2 FQGNSA. The variable domain in full, completed from reference TRBV7-2 and TRBJ2-1, reads GAGVSQSPSNKVTEKGKDVELRCDPISGHTALYWYRQSLGQGLEFLIYFQGNSAPDKSGLPSDRFSAERTGGSVSTLTIQRTQQEDSAVYLCASSLYSTSYNEQFFGPGTRLTVL.

This clonotype was recorded a few times. The rearrangement uses TRBV6-1 and TRBJ2-1, with 14 nucleotides matching TRBD2. V gave up 10 bases and J gave up 3 bases; unmatched junction bases: 8. The CDR3 is made up of 16 amino acids. Germline values: CDR1 MNHNS, CDR2 SASEGT. The DNA of the CDR3 is TGTGCCACCACGGGACTAGCGGGAGTTTTCTACAATGAGCAGTTCTTC. It yields the protein CATTGLAGVFYNEQFF.

This chain connects TRBV6-6 to TRBJ2-2; unclear D gene. Germline values: CDR1 MNHNY, CDR2 SVGAGI (reference sequence). The V end was cut by 0 bases, the J end by 8 bases, with 10 bases between. CDR3 length: 14 residues. The CDR3 nucleotides read TGTGCCAGCAGTTACTCGACTGGGATTGGGGAGCTGTTTTTT. Translated, it gives CASSYSTGIGELFF.

The chain recombines TRBV7-9 with TRBJ2-5; D gene uncertain. The V end lost 0 bases, the J end lost 5 bases, and 13 bases lay between the germline ends. CDR1 and CDR2 from the germline V gene are SEHNR and FQNEAQ (reference sequence). The CDR3 totals 15 residues. The CDR3 spells CASSLASRTWETQYF. The CDR3 nucleotides read TGTGCCAGCAGCTTAGCCAGCAGGACGTGGGAGACCCAGTACTTC.

This clonotype was recorded many times. The chain carries TRBV10-3 and TRBJ1-5; D possibly corresponds to TRBD1 (5 bases). The CDR3 has 13 amino acids. V was cut by 8 bases and J by 1 base, with 9 bases left in between. Per the germline V gene, CDR1 is ENHRY and CDR2 is SYGVKD. CDR3 DNA sequence: TGTGCCATCTGGTCAGGGAGCAATCAGCCCCAGCATTTT. Translated, it gives CAIWSGSNQPQHF.